These T cell receptor beta chains were read from a single sample in a study of beta chain features in type 1 diabetes. Here immunoSEQ multiplex PCR was the method, and the copy in TCRdb shows in-frame clones only, minus some. This sample has 200,000 to 250,000 clones; roughly 14% occur once, and the top ten carry about 0.03%. Sequencing was done on a sample of naive CD4+ T cells from blood. The receptors originated from a middle-aged woman in good health. Each CDR3 is given with its conserved first and last residue. Clone size is shown for a subset of rows, as once, few, many or a class of expanded clone.

CDR3aa: CASSIGTFDITDTQYF
j_gene: TRBJ2-3
v_gene: TRBV6-6
len: 16
abundance: NA

CDR3aa: CASSQNDRGRSPLHF
j_gene: TRBJ1-6
v_gene: TRBV7-2
len: 15
abundance: NA

CDR3aa: CASSLVGRPRGANTEAFF
j_gene: TRBJ1-1
v_gene: TRBV7-6
len: 18
abundance: NA

CDR3aa: CARSLLAGSPNQPQHF
j_gene: TRBJ1-5
v_gene: TRBV5-3
len: 16
abundance: NA

CDR3aa: CASKIAGDNTGELFF
j_gene: TRBJ2-2
v_gene: TRBV6-6
len: 15
abundance: few

CDR3aa: CASSVVQPNTEAFF
j_gene: TRBJ1-1
v_gene: TRBV9
len: 14
abundance: NA

CDR3aa: CASSLASGRREQYF
j_gene: TRBJ2-7
v_gene: TRBV13
len: 14
abundance: NA

CDR3aa: CASSPLAPGLDTQYF
j_gene: TRBJ2-3
v_gene: TRBV9
len: 15
abundance: NA

CDR3aa: CASSLAPGTSIDTQYF
j_gene: TRBJ2-3
v_gene: TRBV5-1
len: 16
abundance: NA

CDR3aa: CASSLGGGPYNEQFF
j_gene: TRBJ2-1
v_gene: TRBV11-3
len: 15
abundance: few

CDR3aa: CASSALAGGSTDTQYF
j_gene: TRBJ2-3
v_gene: TRBV7-8
len: 16
abundance: few

CDR3aa: CASSGGVAQHF
j_gene: TRBJ1-5
v_gene: TRBV25-1
len: 11
abundance: once

CDR3aa: CASSPNLDWRSGEKLFF
j_gene: TRBJ1-4
v_gene: TRBV7-6
len: 17
abundance: NA

CDR3aa: CASSLSRVEFEQYF
j_gene: TRBJ2-7
v_gene: TRBV13
len: 14
abundance: few

CDR3aa: CASTHYRAQAYEQYF
j_gene: TRBJ2-7
v_gene: TRBV7-9
len: 15
abundance: NA

CDR3aa: CASSVQGWAETQYF
j_gene: TRBJ2-5
v_gene: TRBV7-9
len: 14
abundance: few

CDR3aa: CASMGGGAGDTEAFF
j_gene: TRBJ1-1
v_gene: TRBV19
len: 15
abundance: once

CDR3aa: CASSDPRRNTIYF
j_gene: TRBJ1-3
v_gene: TRBV2
len: 13
abundance: few

CDR3aa: CASSPLSGTRLDTQYF
j_gene: TRBJ2-3
v_gene: TRBV14
len: 16
abundance: NA

CDR3aa: CASSFHGTGDPYSNQPQHF
j_gene: TRBJ1-5
v_gene: TRBV7-9
len: 19
abundance: few

CDR3aa: CASSARTNTGELFF
j_gene: TRBJ2-2
v_gene: TRBV9
len: 14
abundance: few

CDR3aa: CASSPTPGGEQYF
j_gene: TRBJ2-7
v_gene: TRBV7-7
len: 13
abundance: few

CDR3aa: CASSPRQGRANEKLFF
j_gene: TRBJ1-4
v_gene: TRBV7-2
len: 16
abundance: NA

CDR3aa: CASSLYYRSDEQYF
j_gene: TRBJ2-7
v_gene: TRBV5-6
len: 14
abundance: NA

CDR3aa: CASSSGLAGGRDTQYF
j_gene: TRBJ2-3
v_gene: TRBV5-1
len: 16
abundance: NA

CDR3aa: CASSRGQGREQYF
j_gene: TRBJ2-7
v_gene: TRBV6-5
len: 13
abundance: few

CDR3aa: CAFSGVPGYEQYF
j_gene: TRBJ2-7
v_gene: TRBV10-3
len: 13
abundance: few

CDR3aa: CASRQGYEQYF
j_gene: TRBJ2-7
v_gene: TRBV6-4
len: 11
abundance: NA

CDR3aa: CASSLVTGRTGELFF
j_gene: TRBJ2-2
v_gene: TRBV5-1
len: 15
abundance: NA

CDR3aa: CASIPKGSGSGANVLTF
j_gene: TRBJ2-6
v_gene: TRBV5-4
len: 17
abundance: NA

CDR3aa: CASSPGLAGVQETQYF
j_gene: TRBJ2-5
v_gene: TRBV6-4
len: 16
abundance: few

CDR3aa: CAASRDRRSGELFF
j_gene: TRBJ2-2
v_gene: TRBV10-3
len: 14
abundance: few

CDR3aa: CASSPQEGGTSPLHF
j_gene: TRBJ1-6
v_gene: TRBV7-2
len: 15
abundance: few

CDR3aa: CASRTVGRTTGELFF
j_gene: TRBJ2-2
v_gene: TRBV7-2
len: 15
abundance: few

CDR3aa: CASSANVAGPTDTQYF
j_gene: TRBJ2-3
v_gene: TRBV9
len: 16
abundance: few

CDR3aa: CASSLAAGGVSTNYGYTF
j_gene: TRBJ1-2
v_gene: TRBV5-1
len: 18
abundance: NA